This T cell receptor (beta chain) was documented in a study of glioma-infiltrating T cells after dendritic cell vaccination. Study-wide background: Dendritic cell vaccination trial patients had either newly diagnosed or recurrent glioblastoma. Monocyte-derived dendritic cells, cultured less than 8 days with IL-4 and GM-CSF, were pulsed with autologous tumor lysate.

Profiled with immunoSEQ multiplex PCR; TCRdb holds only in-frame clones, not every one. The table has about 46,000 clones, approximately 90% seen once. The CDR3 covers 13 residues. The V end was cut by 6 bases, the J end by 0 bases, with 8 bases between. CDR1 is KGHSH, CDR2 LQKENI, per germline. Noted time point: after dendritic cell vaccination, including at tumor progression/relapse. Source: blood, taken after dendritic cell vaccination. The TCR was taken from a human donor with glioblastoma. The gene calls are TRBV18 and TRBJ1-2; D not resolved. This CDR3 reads CASSPGSNYGYTF. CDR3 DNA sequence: TGTGCCAGCTCCCCCGGGTCTAACTATGGCTACACCTTC.